The clone carrying this T cell receptor beta chain came up a few times. These data are taken from a study of cytomegalovirus exposure and HLA in healthy donors. The CDR3 is made up of 16 amino acids. Trimming stripped 6 bases from V and 10 bases from J, with 22 bases between. Germline CDR1 and CDR2: WSHSY and SAAADI. The PCR made use of 60 Vbeta and 13 Jbeta primers. Sequencing was performed with immunoSEQ multiplex PCR; in TCRdb, only in-frame clones are kept and a portion is missing. The profile covers approximately 90,000 clones, with about 8% appearing a single time and roughly 2.1% taken by the ten largest.

The sequencing sample was made of PBMCs. The J gene is TRBJ1-6, the V gene TRBV10-2; the D gene is possibly TRBD1 (5 bases). The sequence derives from a man in his fifties in good health and CMV-seronegative. CDR3 in amino acids: CASREPRRGSGSPLHF. The CDR3 bases are TGCGCCAGCAGAGAACCCAGGCGGGGCTCGGGCTCACCCCTCCACTTT.